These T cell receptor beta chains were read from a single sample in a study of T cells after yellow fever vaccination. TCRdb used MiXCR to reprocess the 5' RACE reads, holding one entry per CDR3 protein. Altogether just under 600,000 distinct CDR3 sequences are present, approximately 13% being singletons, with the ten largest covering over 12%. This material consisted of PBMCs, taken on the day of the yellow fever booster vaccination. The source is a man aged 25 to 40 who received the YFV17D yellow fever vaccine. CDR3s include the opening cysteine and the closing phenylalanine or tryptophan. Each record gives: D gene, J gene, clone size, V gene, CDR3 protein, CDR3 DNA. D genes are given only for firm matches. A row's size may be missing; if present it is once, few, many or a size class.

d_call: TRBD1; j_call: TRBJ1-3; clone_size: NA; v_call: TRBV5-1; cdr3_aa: CASSRGQKSGNTIYF; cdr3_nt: TGCGCCAGCAGCCGGGGACAGAAGAGTGGAAACACCATATATTTT
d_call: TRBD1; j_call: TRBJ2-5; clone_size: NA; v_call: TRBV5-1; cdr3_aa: CASKSLGQIQETQYF; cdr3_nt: TGCGCCAGCAAGTCGTTGGGACAGATACAAGAGACCCAGTACTTC
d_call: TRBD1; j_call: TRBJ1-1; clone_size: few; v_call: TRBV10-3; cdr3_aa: CAISELTGRPAFF; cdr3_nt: TGTGCCATCAGCGAATTGACAGGGAGGCCAGCTTTCTTT
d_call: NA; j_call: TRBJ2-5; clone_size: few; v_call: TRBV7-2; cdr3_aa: CASSHRASQETQYF; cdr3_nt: TGTGCCAGCAGCCACAGGGCATCTCAAGAGACCCAGTACTTC
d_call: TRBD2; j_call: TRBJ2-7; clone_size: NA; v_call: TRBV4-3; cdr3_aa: CASSQDRAGAYEQYF; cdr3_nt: TGCGCCAGCAGCCAAGACCGAGCGGGAGCCTACGAGCAGTACTTC
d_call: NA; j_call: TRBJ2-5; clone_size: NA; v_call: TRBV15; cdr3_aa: CATSRDWGVGTGETQYF; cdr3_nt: TGTGCCACCAGCAGAGATTGGGGCGTGGGGACGGGAGAGACCCAGTACTTC
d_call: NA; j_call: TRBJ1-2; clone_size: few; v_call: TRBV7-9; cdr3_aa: CASSLVGDGYTF; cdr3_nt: TGTGCCAGCAGCTTAGTGGGGGACGGCTACACCTTC
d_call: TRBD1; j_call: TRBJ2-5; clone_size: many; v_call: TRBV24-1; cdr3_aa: CATSDRTGGQETQYF; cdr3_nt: TGTGCCACCAGTGACCGGACAGGGGGCCAAGAGACCCAGTACTTC
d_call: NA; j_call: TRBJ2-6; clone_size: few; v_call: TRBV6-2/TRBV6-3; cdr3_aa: CASSYRRVNAGFGANVLTF; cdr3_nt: TGTGCCAGCAGTTACAGGCGGGTGAACGCTGGATTTGGGGCCAACGTCCTGACTTTC
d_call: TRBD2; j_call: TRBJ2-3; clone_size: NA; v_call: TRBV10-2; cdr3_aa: CASRDGLAGAGGTQYF; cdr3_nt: TGCGCCAGCAGGGACGGACTAGCGGGAGCCGGAGGCACGCAGTATTTT
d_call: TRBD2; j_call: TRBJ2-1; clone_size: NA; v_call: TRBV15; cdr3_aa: CATSRRIAGSGEQFF; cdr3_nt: TGTGCCACCAGCAGACGAATAGCGGGATCAGGGGAGCAGTTCTTC
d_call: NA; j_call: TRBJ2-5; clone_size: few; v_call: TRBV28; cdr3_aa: CASSFDLGRETQYF; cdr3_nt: TGTGCCAGCAGTTTCGATTTAGGCCGGGAGACCCAGTACTTC
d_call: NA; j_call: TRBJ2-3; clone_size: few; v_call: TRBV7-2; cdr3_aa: CASSLTASSTDTQYF; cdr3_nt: TGTGCCAGCAGCTTAACTGCTTCTAGCACAGATACGCAGTATTTT
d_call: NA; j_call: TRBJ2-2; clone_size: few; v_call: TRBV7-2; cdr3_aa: CASSLVPSKLTGELFF; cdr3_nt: TGTGCCAGCAGCTTAGTCCCTAGCAAACTTACCGGGGAGCTGTTTTTT
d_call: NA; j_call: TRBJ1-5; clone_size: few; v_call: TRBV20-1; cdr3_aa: CSASLQGNQPQHF; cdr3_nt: TGCAGTGCTAGTTTGCAAGGCAATCAGCCCCAGCATTTT
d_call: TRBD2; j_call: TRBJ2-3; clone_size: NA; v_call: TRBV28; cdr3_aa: CASSPSGSPGDTQYF; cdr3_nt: TGTGCCAGCAGTCCTAGCGGGAGCCCCGGGGATACGCAGTATTTT
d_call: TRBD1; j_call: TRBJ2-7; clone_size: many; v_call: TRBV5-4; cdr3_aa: CASSADRPRGTEQYF; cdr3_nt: TGTGCCAGCAGCGCGGACAGGCCGCGTGGGACCGAGCAGTACTTC
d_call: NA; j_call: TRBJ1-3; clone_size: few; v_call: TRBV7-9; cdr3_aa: CASSLSSSGNTIYF; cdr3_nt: TGTGCCAGCAGCCTCAGTAGCTCTGGAAACACCATATATTTT
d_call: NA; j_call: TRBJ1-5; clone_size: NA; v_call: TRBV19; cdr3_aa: CASSISPRSPSNQPQHF; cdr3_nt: TGTGCCAGTAGTATATCCCCCCGATCCCCCAGCAATCAGCCCCAGCATTTT
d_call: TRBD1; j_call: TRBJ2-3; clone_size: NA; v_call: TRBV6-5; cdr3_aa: CASSWDRAITDTQYF; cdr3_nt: TGTGCCAGCAGTTGGGACAGGGCCATAACAGATACGCAGTATTTT
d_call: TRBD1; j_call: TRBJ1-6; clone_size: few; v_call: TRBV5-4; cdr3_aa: CASSLDQGDDSPLHF; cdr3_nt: TGTGCCAGCAGCTTGGATCAGGGGGATGATTCACCCCTCCACTTT
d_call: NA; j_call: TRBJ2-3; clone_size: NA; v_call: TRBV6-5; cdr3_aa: CASSYSMVWENTDTQYF; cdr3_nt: TGTGCCAGCAGTTACTCGATGGTGTGGGAGAACACAGATACGCAGTATTTT
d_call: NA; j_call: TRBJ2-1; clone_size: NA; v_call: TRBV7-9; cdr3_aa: CASSEGPEQFF; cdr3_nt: TGTGCCAGCTCTGAGGGCCCTGAGCAGTTCTTC
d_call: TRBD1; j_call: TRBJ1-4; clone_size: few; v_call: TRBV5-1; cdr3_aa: CASTYLGQGNEKLFF; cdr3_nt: TGCGCCAGCACCTACCTGGGACAGGGTAATGAAAAACTGTTTTTT
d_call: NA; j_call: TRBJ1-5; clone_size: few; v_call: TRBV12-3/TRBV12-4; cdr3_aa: CASSLAGGPQPQHF; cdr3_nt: TGTGCCAGCAGTTTAGCGGGGGGGCCTCAGCCCCAGCATTTT
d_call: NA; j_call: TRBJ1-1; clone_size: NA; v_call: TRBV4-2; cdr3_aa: CASSPTGLEAFF; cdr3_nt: TGTGCCAGCAGCCCTACAGGGCTTGAAGCTTTCTTT
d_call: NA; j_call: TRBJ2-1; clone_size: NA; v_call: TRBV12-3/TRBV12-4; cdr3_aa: CASSLVGTVNNEQFF; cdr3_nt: TGTGCCAGCAGTTTAGTGGGGACGGTTAACAATGAGCAGTTCTTC
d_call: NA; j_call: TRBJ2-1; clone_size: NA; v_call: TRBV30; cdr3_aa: CASESSYNEQFF; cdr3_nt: TGTGCCTCGGAGAGCAGCTACAATGAGCAGTTCTTC
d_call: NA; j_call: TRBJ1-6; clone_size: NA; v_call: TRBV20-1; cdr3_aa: CSARVPGDNSPLHF; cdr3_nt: TGCAGTGCTAGAGTTCCGGGAGATAATTCACCCCTCCACTTT
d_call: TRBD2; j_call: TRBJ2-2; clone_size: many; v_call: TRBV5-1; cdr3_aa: CASSELGLAGETGELFF; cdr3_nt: TGCGCCAGCAGCGAACTGGGGCTAGCGGGAGAGACCGGGGAGCTGTTTTTT
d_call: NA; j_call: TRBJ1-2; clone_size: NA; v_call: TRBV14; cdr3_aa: CASSQDRDGYTF; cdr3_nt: TGTGCCAGCAGCCAAGACCGGGATGGCTACACCTTC
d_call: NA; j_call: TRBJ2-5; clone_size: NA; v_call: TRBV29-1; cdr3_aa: CSVSRDTETQYF; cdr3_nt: TGCAGCGTTAGCCGGGACACAGAGACCCAGTACTTC
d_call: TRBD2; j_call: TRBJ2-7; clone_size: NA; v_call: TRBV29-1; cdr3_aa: CSVPTSGNSYEQYF; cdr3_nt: TGCAGCGTCCCAACTAGCGGGAACTCCTACGAGCAGTACTTC
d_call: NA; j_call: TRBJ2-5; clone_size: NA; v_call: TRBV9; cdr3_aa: CASRDNLLSRETQYF; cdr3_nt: TGTGCCAGTAGAGACAACCTCCTCAGCAGGGAGACCCAGTACTTC
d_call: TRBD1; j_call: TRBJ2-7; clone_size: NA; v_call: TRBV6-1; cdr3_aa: CASSPDREFYEQYF; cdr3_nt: TGTGCCAGCAGTCCGGACAGGGAATTCTACGAGCAGTACTTC
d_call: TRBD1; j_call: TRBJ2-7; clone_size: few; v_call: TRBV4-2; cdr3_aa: CASSQVSTGVGEQYF; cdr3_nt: TGTGCCAGCAGCCAAGTGTCCACAGGGGTCGGCGAGCAGTACTTC
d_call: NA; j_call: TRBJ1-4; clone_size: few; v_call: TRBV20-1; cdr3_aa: CSARDEETNEKLFF; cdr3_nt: TGCAGTGCTAGAGATGAAGAAACTAATGAAAAACTGTTTTTT
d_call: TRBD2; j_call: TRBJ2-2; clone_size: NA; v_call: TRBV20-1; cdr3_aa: CSARGASGENTGELFF; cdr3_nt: TGCAGTGCTAGAGGGGCTAGCGGGGAGAACACCGGGGAGCTGTTTTTT
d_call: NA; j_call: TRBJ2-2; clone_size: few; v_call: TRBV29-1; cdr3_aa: CSVGQTGELFF; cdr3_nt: TGCAGCGTTGGCCAGACCGGGGAGCTGTTTTTT
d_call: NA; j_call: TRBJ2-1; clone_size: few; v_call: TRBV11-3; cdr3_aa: CASSNVNNEQFF; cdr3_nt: TGTGCCAGCAGCAACGTTAACAATGAGCAGTTCTTC
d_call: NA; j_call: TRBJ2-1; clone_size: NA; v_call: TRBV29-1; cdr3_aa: CSVFVGGEYNEQFF; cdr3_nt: TGCAGCGTATTTGTCGGAGGGGAATACAATGAGCAGTTCTTC
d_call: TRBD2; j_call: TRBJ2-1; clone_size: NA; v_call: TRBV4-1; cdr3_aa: CASSQVRAGADNEQFF; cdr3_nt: TGCGCCAGCAGCCAAGTTCGGGCGGGAGCGGACAATGAGCAGTTCTTC
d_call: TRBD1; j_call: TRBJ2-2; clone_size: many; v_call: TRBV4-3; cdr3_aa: CASSQGTGALGGELFF; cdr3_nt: TGCGCCAGCAGCCAAGGGACAGGCGCTTTGGGCGGGGAGCTGTTTTTT
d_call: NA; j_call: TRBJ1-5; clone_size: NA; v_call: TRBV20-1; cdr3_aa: CSARGGLLQPQHF; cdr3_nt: TGCAGTGCTAGGGGGGGCCTTCTTCAGCCCCAGCATTTT
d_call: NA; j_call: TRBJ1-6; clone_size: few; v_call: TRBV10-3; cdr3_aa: CAISESPTTATSSYNSPLHF; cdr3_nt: TGTGCCATCAGTGAGTCCCCTACAACCGCAACCAGCTCCTATAATTCACCCCTCCACTTT
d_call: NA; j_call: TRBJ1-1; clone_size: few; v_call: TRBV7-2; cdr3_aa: CASSLALGSTEAFF; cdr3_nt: TGTGCCAGCAGCTTAGCGCTGGGGAGCACTGAAGCTTTCTTT
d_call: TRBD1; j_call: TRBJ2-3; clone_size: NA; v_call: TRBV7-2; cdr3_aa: CASSRDRGLDTQYF; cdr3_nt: TGTGCCAGCAGCCGGGACAGGGGTCTCGATACGCAGTATTTT
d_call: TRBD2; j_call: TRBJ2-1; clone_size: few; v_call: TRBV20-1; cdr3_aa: CSTGTSGSSYNEQFF; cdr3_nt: TGCAGTACCGGGACTAGCGGGAGTAGCTACAATGAGCAGTTCTTC
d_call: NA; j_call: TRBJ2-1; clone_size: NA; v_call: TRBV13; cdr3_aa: CASSVRLGVDNEQFF; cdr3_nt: TGTGCCAGCAGCGTCAGACTAGGCGTAGACAATGAGCAGTTCTTC
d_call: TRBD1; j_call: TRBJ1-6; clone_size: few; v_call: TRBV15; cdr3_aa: CATSPQGGNSPLHF; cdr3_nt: TGTGCCACCAGCCCTCAGGGGGGAAATTCACCCCTCCACTTT
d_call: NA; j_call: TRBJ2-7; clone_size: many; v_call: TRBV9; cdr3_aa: CASSVGASYEQYF; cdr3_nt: TGTGCCAGCAGCGTAGGGGCCTCCTACGAGCAGTACTTC
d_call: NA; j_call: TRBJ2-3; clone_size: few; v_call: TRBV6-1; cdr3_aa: CASSRFGEGADTQYF; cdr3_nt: TGTGCCAGCAGCCGGTTTGGGGAAGGCGCAGATACGCAGTATTTT
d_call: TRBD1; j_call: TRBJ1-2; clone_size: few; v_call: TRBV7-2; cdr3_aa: CASNPAGGPYGYTF; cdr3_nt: TGTGCCAGCAACCCCGCAGGGGGCCCATATGGCTACACCTTC
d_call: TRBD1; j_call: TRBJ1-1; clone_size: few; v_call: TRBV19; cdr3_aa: CASSMSTGLNTEAFF; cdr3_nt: TGTGCCAGTAGTATGTCGACAGGGTTGAACACTGAAGCTTTCTTT
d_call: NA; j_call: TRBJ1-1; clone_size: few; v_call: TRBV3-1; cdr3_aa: CASSRSENMNTEAFF; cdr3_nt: TGTGCCAGCAGCCGATCGGAAAACATGAACACTGAAGCTTTCTTT
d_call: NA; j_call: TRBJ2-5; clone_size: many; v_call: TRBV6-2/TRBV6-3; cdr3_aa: CASSYSTRGETQYF; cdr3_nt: TGTGCCAGCAGTTACTCGACGCGAGGAGAGACCCAGTACTTC
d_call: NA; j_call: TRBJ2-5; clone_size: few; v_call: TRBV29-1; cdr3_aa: CSVPLAGRPQETQYF; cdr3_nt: TGCAGCGTTCCATTGGCCGGACGCCCTCAAGAGACCCAGTACTTC